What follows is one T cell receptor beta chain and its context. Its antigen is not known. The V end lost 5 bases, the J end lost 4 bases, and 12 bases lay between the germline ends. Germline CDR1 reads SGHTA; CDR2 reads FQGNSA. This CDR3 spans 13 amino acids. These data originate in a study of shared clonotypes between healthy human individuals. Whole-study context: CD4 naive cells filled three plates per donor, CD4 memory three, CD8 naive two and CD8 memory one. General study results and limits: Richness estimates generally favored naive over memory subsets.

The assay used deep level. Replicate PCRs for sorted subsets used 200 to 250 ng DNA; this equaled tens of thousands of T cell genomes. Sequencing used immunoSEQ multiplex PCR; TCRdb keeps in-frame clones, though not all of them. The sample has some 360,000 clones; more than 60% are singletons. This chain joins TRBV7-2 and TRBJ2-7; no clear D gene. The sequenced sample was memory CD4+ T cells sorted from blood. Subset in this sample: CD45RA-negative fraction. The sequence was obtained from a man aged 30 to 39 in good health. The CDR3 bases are TGTGCCAGCAGCATTAGTATGGGTTACGAGCAGTACTTC. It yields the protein CASSISMGYEQYF.